This entry lists 15 T cell receptor beta chains sequenced from one sample in a study of identical twins. TCRdb recomputed calls from the 5' RACE reads with MiXCR, one row per CDR3 protein. The sample records some 1,600,000 distinct CDR3 sequences, around 29% being singletons. Material: cord blood. These receptors all stem from a newborn girl in good health.

This clonotype was counted between two and nine times. This rearrangement joins TRBV6-5 to TRBJ2-3; 7 nucleotides line up with TRBD2. CDR1 is MNHEY, CDR2 SVGAGI, per germline. The CDR3 is 15 residues long. V shed 6 bases, J shed 8 bases, and the junction held 14 bases outside the gene matches. CDR3 nucleotide sequence: TGTGCCAGCAGCCCCGGACTAGTCCCGGTTGGTACGCAGTATTTT. Translating it yields CASSPGLVPVGTQYF.

The chain couples TRBV4-1 to TRBJ2-1; TRBD2 might be the D (6 bases). Germline CDR1 and CDR2: MGHRA and YSYEKL. Trimming took 1 base from V and 4 from J, leaving 14 bases between them. The CDR3 length is 16 residues. CDR3 bases: TGCGCCAGCAGCCAAGGTCCGTCGGGAGCTTACAATGAGCAGTTCTTC. Translating it yields CASSQGPSGAYNEQFF.

The rearrangement links TRBV20-1 to TRBJ1-4; unclear D gene. This CDR3 region has 12 residues. Germline V CDR1 and CDR2: DFQATT, SNEGSKA (reference sequence). Trimming took off 4 bases at V and 8 bases at J, with 11 bases between the two ends. CDR3 nucleotide sequence: TGCAGTGCTAACACCCTTGGCGAAAAACTGTTTTTT. Its protein is CSANTLGEKLFF.

This clonotype was seen a handful of times. V is TRBV3-1 and J is TRBJ2-5, with 7 bases identical to TRBD1. CDR1 and CDR2 (germline): LGHDT, YNNKEL (reference sequence). This CDR3 is 13 amino acids long. V lost 4 bases, J lost 8 bases, and 7 bases stayed unmatched. The CDR3 protein is CASSPRDSYTQYF. The CDR3 region has the DNA TGTGCCAGCAGCCCCCGGGACAGTTATACCCAGTACTTC.

This clonotype was detected a few times. The V gene is TRBV6-5, the J gene TRBJ1-4; D unclear. Trimming removed 5 bases from V and 8 bases from J, with 18 bases in between. Germline CDR1 and CDR2: MNHEY and SVGAGI. This CDR3 has 15 residues. The CDR3 nucleotides read TGTGCCAGCAGTGAGTTCGGGAGGGAGGACGAAAAACTGTTTTTT. It translates to CASSEFGREDEKLFF.

This clonotype was counted once. Here the CDR3 reads CASSRSIGPLHF. In DNA form, the CDR3 reads TGTGCCAGCAGCAGGTCAATTGGACCCCTCCACTTT. V and J are TRBV7-9 and TRBJ1-6; D is uncertain. The CDR3 extends over 12 amino acids. Germline CDR1 is SEHNR and CDR2 is FQNEAQ (reference sequence). V lost 5 bases and J 12 bases, leaving 11 bases between the germline ends.

This clonotype turned up a few times. Compared with germline, one end of the junction differs, possibly owing to a read error. This chain joins TRBV7-8 and TRBJ2-1; D unresolved. CDR3 length equals 13 residues. Germline assignment: CDR1 SGHVS and CDR2 FQNEAQ. The CDR3 spells CASSLSSYNGQFF. The CDR3 nucleotides are TGTGCCAGCAGCTTAAGCTCCTACAATGGGCAGTTCTTC.

This clonotype was detected a few times. The genes are TRBV20-1 and TRBJ2-5, with 10 bases that match TRBD1. This CDR3 comprises 14 residues. Trimming at V came to 6 bases and at J to 1 base, leaving 5 bases not matched to a gene. Per the germline V gene, CDR1 is DFQATT and CDR2 is SNEGSKA (reference sequence). CDR3 in amino acids: CSARTGGSQETQYF. CDR3 nucleotides: TGCAGTGCCAGGACAGGGGGAAGCCAAGAGACCCAGTACTTC.

The chain carries TRBV6-6 and TRBJ2-5; 8 nucleotides agree with TRBD2. Trimming removed 0 bases from V and 2 bases from J; junction bases left unmatched: 5. The length of the CDR3 is 16 residues. Germline V gene sequence: CDR1 MNHNY, CDR2 SVGAGI (reference sequence). This chain's CDR3 is CASSYSRPGGQETQYF. In DNA, the CDR3 is TGTGCCAGCAGTTACTCGAGACCGGGGGGGCAAGAGACCCAGTACTTC.

The chain employs TRBV6-6 and TRBJ1-2; possible D gene TRBD1, 6 bases. Trimming removed 0 bases at V and 8 bases at J, with 19 bases between. The CDR3 contains 16 residues. Germline V gene lookup returns CDR1 MNHNY and CDR2 SVGAGI (reference sequence). The CDR3: CASSYSVWPGESGYTF. In DNA, the CDR3 is TGTGCCAGCAGTTACTCGGTTTGGCCAGGGGAGTCGGGCTACACCTTC.

This clonotype was recorded a few times. The chain has TRBV25-1 and TRBJ1-6; D is uncertain. With 7 bases removed from V and 5 bases from J, the gap between germline ends came to 6 bases. Germline V gene sequence: CDR1 MGHDK, CDR2 SYGVNS. CDR3 length: 12 amino acids. The CDR3 reads CASNGDNSPLHF. The CDR3 DNA reads TGTGCCAGCAACGGCGATAATTCACCCCTCCACTTT.

The chain is built from TRBV20-1 and TRBJ2-5, with no clear D. CDR3 length equals 11 residues. The V end was cut by 5 bases, the J end by 4 bases, with 8 bases between. Germline-derived CDR1 and CDR2 are DFQATT and SNEGSKA (reference sequence). Here the CDR3 reads CSAGARETQYF. CDR3 DNA sequence: TGCAGTGCTGGAGCCCGAGAGACCCAGTACTTC.

This clonotype appeared a few times. The V and J genes are TRBV4-2 and TRBJ1-1; D remains unclear. Germline CDR1 is LGHNA and CDR2 is YNFKEQ. The CDR3 spans 17 residues. Trimming cost V 3 bases and J 1 base, with 18 bases left between them. Here the CDR3 DNA reads TGTGCCAGCAGCCACTCCTTATGGGGAGGTACGAACACTGAAGCTTTCTTT. Its protein is CASSHSLWGGTNTEAFF.

There are a few counts of this clonotype. The J gene is TRBJ2-1, the V gene TRBV5-1; 9 bases align to TRBD2. V shed 2 bases and J 7 bases; nucleotides not matched to a gene: 10. The CDR3 consists of 16 residues. In germline, CDR1 is SGHRS, CDR2 YFSETQ. The DNA of the CDR3 is TGCGCCAGCAGCTTACTAGCGGGTCCAGCCCGAAATGAGCAGTTCTTC. It codes for CASSLLAGPARNEQFF.

The CDR3 sequence: CASSVLSASSVNEQFF. The CDR3 DNA sequence: TGTGCCAGCAGCGTCCTGAGCGCATCCTCGGTCAATGAGCAGTTCTTC. J is TRBJ2-1 and V is TRBV9, with unresolved D. The germline V gene encodes CDR1 SGDLS and CDR2 YYNGEE. V was cut by 2 bases and J by 6 bases, with 18 bases left in between. The CDR3 totals 16 residues.